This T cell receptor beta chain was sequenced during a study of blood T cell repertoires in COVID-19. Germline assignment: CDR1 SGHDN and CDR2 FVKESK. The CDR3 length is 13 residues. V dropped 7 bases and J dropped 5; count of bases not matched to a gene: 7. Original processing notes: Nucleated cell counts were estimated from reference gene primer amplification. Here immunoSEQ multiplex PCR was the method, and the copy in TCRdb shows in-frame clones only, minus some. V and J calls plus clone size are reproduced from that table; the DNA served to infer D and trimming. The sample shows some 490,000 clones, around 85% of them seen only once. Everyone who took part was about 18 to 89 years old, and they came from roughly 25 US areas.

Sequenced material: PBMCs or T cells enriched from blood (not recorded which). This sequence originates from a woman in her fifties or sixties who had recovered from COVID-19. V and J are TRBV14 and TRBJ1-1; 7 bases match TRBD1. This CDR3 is CASIGTADTEAFF. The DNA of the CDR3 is TGTGCCAGCATCGGGACAGCGGATACTGAAGCTTTCTTT. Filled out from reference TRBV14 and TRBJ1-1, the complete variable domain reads EAGVTQFPSHSVIEKGQTVTLRCDPISGHDNLYWYRRVMGKEIKFLLHFVKESKQDESGMPNNRFLAERTGGTYSTLKVQPAELEDSGVYFCASIGTADTEAFFGQGTRLTVV.